This T cell receptor (beta chain) came from a study of T cells after yellow fever vaccination. Germline-derived CDR1 and CDR2 are SGHRS and YFSETQ. The CDR3 contains 14 residues. Trimming cost V 6 bases and J 2 bases; bases outside gene matches: 5. This clonotype has ten or more counts. One entry per CDR3 protein results from TCRdb running MiXCR on the 5' RACE reads. Of approximately 550,000 distinct CDR3 sequences listed, roughly 12% were seen once; the top ten hold around an eighth. The V call is TRBV5-1, the J call TRBJ2-1; TRBD2 agrees at 7 bases. The TCR sequence derives from a man aged 25-45 years who received the YFV17D yellow fever vaccine. The sample here was PBMCs, taken on the day of the yellow fever booster vaccination. DNA for the CDR3: TGCGCCAGCACCCTGGGGGGGGCCTACAATGAGCAGTTCTTC. It specifies CASTLGGAYNEQFF.